Below are 11 T cell receptor beta chains sequenced from a single sample in a study of blood T cell repertoires in COVID-19 (dated by TCRdb to 2020 to 2022). Library preparation used the immunoSEQ multiplex PCR assay. TCRdb provides this immuneACCESS table in a form limited to in-frame rearrangements. Some clones are lacking; in checked studies, under half of them reflect an unresolved V gene, and why the rest are absent is not known. For this sample the table gives some 97,000 clones, of which approximately 86% were detected only once. Of the sample, about 4.6% falls within the top ten clones. Input material: peripheral blood. The receptors here all came from a human donor in a cohort sampled during active COVID-19.

This clone was detected only once. The chain links TRBV5-1 to TRBJ1-1; perhaps TRBD1 as D (5 bases). V lost 0 bases and J lost 2, with 8 bases in between. Germline values: CDR1 SGHRS, CDR2 YFSETQ. CDR3 length equals 14 residues. CDR3 nucleotide sequence: TGCGCCAGCAGCTTGGATACAGGTAACACTGAAGCTTTCTTT. Protein product: CASSLDTGNTEAFF.

The genes are TRBV25-1 and TRBJ1-1; no firm D call. Germline-derived CDR1 and CDR2 are MGHDK and SYGVNS. V was trimmed by 5 bases and J by 1 base, leaving 5 bases between them. This CDR3 is built from 12 residues. The CDR3 bases are TGTGCCAGCAGTCGACAGAACACTGAAGCTTTCTTT. This encodes CASSRQNTEAFF.

The chain is built from TRBV13 and TRBJ1-6; D unresolved. V lost 4 bases and J lost 7, with 11 bases in between. Germline-derived CDR1 and CDR2 are PRHDT and FYEKMQ (reference sequence). This CDR3 has 14 amino acids. The CDR3 nucleotides are TGTGCCAGCAGCTCTGAATCGGGGAATTCACCCCTCCACTTT. Protein sequence: CASSSESGNSPLHF.

In its sample, this clone was seen a few times. This chain uses TRBV19 with TRBJ1-6; possibly TRBD1 for D (5 bases). V was trimmed by 5 bases and J by 5 bases, leaving 7 bases between them. CDR1 is LNHDA, CDR2 SQIVND, per germline (reference sequence). This CDR3 is built from 13 residues. CDR3 sequence (DNA): TGTGCCAGTAGTGGGGGGGATAATTCACCCCTCCACTTT. As protein: CASSGGDNSPLHF.

The rearrangement uses TRBV10-3 and TRBJ1-5; D is unresolved. Trimming took 2 bases from V and 5 from J, leaving 7 bases between them. Germline V CDR1 and CDR2: ENHRY, SYGVKD. The CDR3 runs to 13 residues. The CDR3 sequence: CAISESGDQPQHF. The CDR3, as DNA: TGTGCCATCAGTGAGAGCGGGGATCAGCCCCAGCATTTT.

The V and J genes are TRBV29-1 and TRBJ2-7; 8 positions agree with TRBD1. The germline V gene has CDR1 SQVTM and CDR2 ANQGSEA. With 3 bases clipped from V and 0 bases from J, the junction kept 4 bases outside the gene matches. This CDR3 is built from 14 residues. CDR3 protein: CSVEDRVLSYEQYF. CDR3 bases: TGCAGCGTTGAGGACAGGGTTCTCTCCTACGAGCAGTACTTC.

This clone was seen a single time. The chain recombines TRBV4-1 with TRBJ2-4, with D maybe TRBD2 (6 bases). The CDR3 extends over 19 amino acids. V was cut by 0 bases and J by 1 base, with 19 bases left in between. Germline CDR1 and CDR2: MGHRA and YSYEKL. CDR3 sequence (DNA): TGCGCCAGCAGCCAAGAGGGCCGCTCCGGGAGCTGGGCCAAAAACATTCAGTACTTC. This encodes CASSQEGRSGSWAKNIQYF.

V gene TRBV10-1 combines with J gene TRBJ2-2, with a possible D match to TRBD2 (5 bases). The V end was cut by 2 bases, the J end by 4 bases, with 14 bases between. Germline V gene lookup returns CDR1 WNHNN and CDR2 SYGVQD (reference sequence). The CDR3 extends over 16 amino acids. In nucleotides, the CDR3 is TGCGCCAGCAGTGAGGAGGCCGGGGTCCGCACCGGGGAGCTGTTTTTT. It is translated as CASSEEAGVRTGELFF.

This chain connects TRBV19 to TRBJ1-4; no firm D call. The V and J ends lost 3 bases and 0 bases respectively, with 8 bases between them. This CDR3 has 15 amino acids. Per the germline V gene, CDR1 is LNHDA and CDR2 is SQIVND (reference sequence). In nucleotides, the CDR3 is TGTGCCAGTAGTATTCTCGTTGCAACTAATGAAAAACTGTTTTTT. The encoded protein is CASSILVATNEKLFF. Full variable domain (missing parts from reference TRBV19 and TRBJ1-4): DGGITQSPKYLFRKEGQNVTLSCEQNLNHDAMYWYRQDPGQGLRLIYYSQIVNDFQKGDIAEGYSVSREKKESFPLTVTSAQKNPTAFYLCASSILVATNEKLFFGSGTQLSVL.

CDR3 DNA sequence: TGTGCCAGCAGTTCTGACAGGCTTTCCTATGGCTACACCTTC. It encodes CASSSDRLSYGYTF. This chain links TRBV6-5 with TRBJ1-2, with D perhaps matching TRBD1 (6 bases). In germline, CDR1 is MNHEY, CDR2 SVGAGI. V lost 4 bases, J lost 4 bases, and 13 bases lay in between. This CDR3 is 14 amino acids long.

The CDR3 is CASSQGGVDNEKLFF. The DNA for the CDR3 is TGTGCCAGCAGCCAAGGCGGGGTAGATAATGAAAAACTGTTTTTT. The rearrangement uses TRBV4-2 and TRBJ1-4; D gene ambiguous. CDR3 length: 15 residues. Trimming stripped 1 base from V and 4 bases from J, with 10 bases between. Germline V lookup: CDR1 LGHNA, CDR2 YNFKEQ.